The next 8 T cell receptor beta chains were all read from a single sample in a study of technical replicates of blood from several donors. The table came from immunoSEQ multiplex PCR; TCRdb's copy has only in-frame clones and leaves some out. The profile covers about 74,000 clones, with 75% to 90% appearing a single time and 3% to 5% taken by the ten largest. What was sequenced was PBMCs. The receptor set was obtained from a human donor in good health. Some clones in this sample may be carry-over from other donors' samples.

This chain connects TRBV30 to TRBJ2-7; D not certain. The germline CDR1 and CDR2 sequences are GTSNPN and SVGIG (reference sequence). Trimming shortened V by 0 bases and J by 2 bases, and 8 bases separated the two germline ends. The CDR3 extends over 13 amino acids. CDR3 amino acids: CAWSVLAAYEQYF. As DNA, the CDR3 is TGTGCCTGGAGTGTACTTGCGGCCTACGAGCAGTACTTC.

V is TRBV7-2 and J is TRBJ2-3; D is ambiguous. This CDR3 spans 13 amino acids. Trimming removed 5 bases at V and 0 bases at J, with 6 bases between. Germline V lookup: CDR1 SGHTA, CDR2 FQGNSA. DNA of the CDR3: TGTGCCAGCAGCGTAACTAGCACAGATACGCAGTATTTT. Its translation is CASSVTSTDTQYF.

The CDR3 loop is CASKQGGQDYGYTF. CDR3 nucleotides: TGTGCCAGCAAACAAGGGGGACAGGACTATGGCTACACCTTC. This sequence joins TRBV7-9 and TRBJ1-2; 8 bases agree with TRBD1. V lost 7 bases and J lost 3; bases outside the gene matches: 7. The germline V gene has CDR1 SEHNR and CDR2 FQNEAQ (reference sequence). The CDR3 contains 14 residues.

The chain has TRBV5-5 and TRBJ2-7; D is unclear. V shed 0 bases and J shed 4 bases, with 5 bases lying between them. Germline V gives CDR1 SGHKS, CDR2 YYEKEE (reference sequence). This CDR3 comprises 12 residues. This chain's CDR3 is CASSLGAYEQYF. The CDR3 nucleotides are TGTGCCAGCAGCTTGGGGGCTTACGAGCAGTACTTC.

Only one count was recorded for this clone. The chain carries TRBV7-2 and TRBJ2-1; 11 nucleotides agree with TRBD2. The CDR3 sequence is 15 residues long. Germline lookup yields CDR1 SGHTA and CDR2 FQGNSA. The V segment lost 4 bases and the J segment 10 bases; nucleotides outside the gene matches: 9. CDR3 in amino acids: CASSWGLAVLGEQFF. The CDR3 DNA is TGTGCCAGCAGCTGGGGACTAGCGGTCTTAGGAGAGCAGTTCTTC.

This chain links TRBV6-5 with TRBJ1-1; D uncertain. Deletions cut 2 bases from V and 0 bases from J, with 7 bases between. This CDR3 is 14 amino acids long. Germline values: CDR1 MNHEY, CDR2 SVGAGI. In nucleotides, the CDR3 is TGTGCCAGCAGTTACGGAGGGATGAACACTGAAGCTTTCTTT. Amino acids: CASSYGGMNTEAFF.

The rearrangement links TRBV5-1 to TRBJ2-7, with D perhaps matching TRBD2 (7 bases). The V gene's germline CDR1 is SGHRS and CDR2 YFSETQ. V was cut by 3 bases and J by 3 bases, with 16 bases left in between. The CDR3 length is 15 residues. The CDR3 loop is CASSWISGGGYEQYF. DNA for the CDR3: TGCGCCAGCAGCTGGATTTCGGGGGGCGGCTACGAGCAGTACTTC.

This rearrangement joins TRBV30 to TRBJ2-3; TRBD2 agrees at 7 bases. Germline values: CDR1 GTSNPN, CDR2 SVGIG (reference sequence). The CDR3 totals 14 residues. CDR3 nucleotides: TGTGCGACCGTATACGGGGGGTCCACAGATACGCAGTATTTT. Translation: CATVYGGSTDTQYF.